This is a list of T cell receptor beta chains from one sample in a study of Ad26.COV2.S vaccination and SARS-CoV-2 variants. Sequencing used immunoSEQ multiplex PCR; TCRdb keeps in-frame clones, though not all of them. The table lists some 250,000 clones, 85% to 90% of them singletons. This specimen was peripheral blood, taken in a trial of Ad26.COV2.S vaccine versus placebo. These receptors all stem from a person between 18 and 65 years old who received the Ad26.COV2.S COVID-19 vaccine or a placebo. Each CDR3 is given with its conserved first and last residue. Fields, in order: J gene, V gene, D gene, clone size, CDR3 protein, CDR3 DNA. A D gene is named only where the DNA matches it firmly. Clone size is not always given. Where it is, it says once, few, many or a class for expanded clones.

j_gene: TRBJ1-4
v_gene: TRBV9
d_gene: -
abundance: -
CDR3aa: CASSGGPTATNEKLFF
CDR3nt: TGTGCCAGCAGCGGGGGACCGACAGCAACTAATGAAAAACTGTTTTTT

j_gene: TRBJ2-3
v_gene: TRBV4-2
d_gene: TRBD2
abundance: -
CDR3aa: CASSQVLLAGLLSRDTQYF
CDR3nt: TGTGCCAGCAGCCAAGTTTTGCTAGCGGGGCTCCTTTCACGTGATACGCAGTATTTT

j_gene: TRBJ2-1
v_gene: TRBV6-5
d_gene: -
abundance: -
CDR3aa: CASSYRVQGDDEQFF
CDR3nt: TGTGCCAGCAGTTACCGAGTACAGGGCGACGATGAGCAGTTCTTC

j_gene: TRBJ2-7
v_gene: TRBV4-3
d_gene: -
abundance: -
CDR3aa: CASSQEGRGFEHEQYF
CDR3nt: TGCGCCAGCAGCCAAGAAGGGCGGGGTTTCGAACACGAGCAGTACTTC

j_gene: TRBJ1-6
v_gene: TRBV6-6
d_gene: TRBD1
abundance: -
CDR3aa: CASSPRDRGGYNSPLHF
CDR3nt: TGTGCCAGCAGTCCCCGGGACAGGGGAGGCTATAATTCACCCCTCCACTTT

j_gene: TRBJ2-3
v_gene: TRBV5-1
d_gene: TRBD1
abundance: -
CDR3aa: CASSGTGTDTQYF
CDR3nt: TGCGCCAGCAGTGGGACAGGGACAGATACGCAGTATTTT

j_gene: TRBJ2-7
v_gene: TRBV27
d_gene: -
abundance: -
CDR3aa: CASSTLGEVHEQYF
CDR3nt: TGTGCCAGCAGTACCCTGGGTGAGGTCCACGAGCAGTACTTC

j_gene: TRBJ1-1
v_gene: TRBV6-2/TRBV6-3
d_gene: TRBD1
abundance: -
CDR3aa: CASSYPGQGNTEAFF
CDR3nt: TGTGCCAGCAGTTACCCGGGACAGGGAAACACTGAAGCTTTCTTT

j_gene: TRBJ2-1
v_gene: TRBV14
d_gene: TRBD2
abundance: -
CDR3aa: CASSPRLAGSYNEQFF
CDR3nt: TGTGCCAGCAGCCCCCGACTAGCGGGCTCCTACAATGAGCAGTTCTTC

j_gene: TRBJ2-5
v_gene: TRBV5-4
d_gene: TRBD2
abundance: -
CDR3aa: CASSPGRSGRGEETQYF
CDR3nt: TGTGCCAGCAGCCCGGGAAGGAGCGGGAGAGGAGAAGAGACCCAGTACTTC

j_gene: TRBJ2-2
v_gene: TRBV10-3
d_gene: TRBD2
abundance: -
CDR3aa: CATQGGPQGELFF
CDR3nt: TGTGCCACCCAGGGAGGGCCGCAGGGGGAGCTGTTTTTT

j_gene: TRBJ1-6
v_gene: TRBV11-2
d_gene: -
abundance: -
CDR3aa: CASSHRNSYNSPLHF
CDR3nt: TGTGCCAGCAGCCACCGGAACAGCTATAATTCACCCCTCCACTTT

j_gene: TRBJ1-2
v_gene: TRBV2
d_gene: -
abundance: -
CDR3aa: CASTWDGNNYGYTF
CDR3nt: TGTGCCAGTACCTGGGACGGGAATAACTATGGCTACACCTTC

j_gene: TRBJ1-2
v_gene: TRBV9
d_gene: -
abundance: -
CDR3aa: CASSVSSQPNYGYTF
CDR3nt: TGTGCCAGCAGCGTAAGTAGCCAACCGAACTATGGCTACACCTTC

j_gene: TRBJ1-4
v_gene: TRBV21-1
d_gene: -
abundance: -
CDR3aa: CASSRPGQGNEKLFF
CDR3nt: TGTGCCAGCAGCAGGCCGGGACAGGGTAATGAAAAACTGTTTTTT

j_gene: TRBJ1-3
v_gene: TRBV3-1/TRBV3-2
d_gene: TRBD1
abundance: -
CDR3aa: CASSGTVGNTIYF
CDR3nt: TGTGCCAGCAGCGGGACAGTTGGAAACACCATATATTTT

j_gene: TRBJ2-1
v_gene: TRBV19
d_gene: TRBD1
abundance: -
CDR3aa: CASSPGTGGPYNEQFF
CDR3nt: TGTGCCAGTAGTCCCGGGACAGGGGGCCCCTACAATGAGCAGTTCTTC

j_gene: TRBJ1-5
v_gene: TRBV10-2
d_gene: -
abundance: -
CDR3aa: CASSESGGVNQPQHF
CDR3nt: TGCGCCAGCAGTGAGTCAGGGGGGGTTAATCAGCCCCAGCATTTT

j_gene: TRBJ2-3
v_gene: TRBV6-4
d_gene: -
abundance: -
CDR3aa: CASSEGNSHTDTQYF
CDR3nt: TGTGCCAGCAGTGAGGGGAACTCCCACACAGATACGCAGTATTTT

j_gene: TRBJ2-7
v_gene: TRBV7-3
d_gene: TRBD1
abundance: few
CDR3aa: CASSRTGTGQYEQYF
CDR3nt: TGTGCCAGCAGCCGCACCGGGACAGGGCAATACGAGCAGTACTTC

j_gene: TRBJ2-7
v_gene: TRBV18
d_gene: TRBD1
abundance: -
CDR3aa: CASSPGKGQAEQYF
CDR3nt: TGTGCCAGCTCACCGGGGAAGGGACAGGCCGAGCAGTACTTC

j_gene: TRBJ2-7
v_gene: TRBV3-1/TRBV3-2
d_gene: TRBD1
abundance: few
CDR3aa: CASSLQLGTAYEQYF
CDR3nt: TGTGCCAGCAGCCTCCAGCTCGGGACAGCCTACGAGCAGTACTTC

j_gene: TRBJ2-7
v_gene: TRBV7-6
d_gene: -
abundance: -
CDR3aa: CASSPPSDRSYEQYF
CDR3nt: TGTGCCAGCAGCCCCCCCAGCGATAGGTCCTACGAGCAGTACTTC

j_gene: TRBJ2-4
v_gene: TRBV6-5
d_gene: -
abundance: -
CDR3aa: CATMGLQAKNIQYF
CDR3nt: TGTGCCACCATGGGACTGCAAGCCAAAAACATTCAGTACTTC

j_gene: TRBJ2-7
v_gene: TRBV3-1/TRBV3-2
d_gene: TRBD1
abundance: -
CDR3aa: CASSQAAEGAYEQYF
CDR3nt: TGTGCCAGCAGCCAAGCAGCTGAGGGGGCGTACGAGCAGTACTTC

j_gene: TRBJ2-6
v_gene: TRBV11-3
d_gene: -
abundance: few
CDR3aa: CASSPGTGLSGGANVLTF
CDR3nt: TGTGCCAGCAGCCCCGGGACGGGATTAAGTGGTGGGGCCAACGTCCTGACTTTC

j_gene: TRBJ1-2
v_gene: TRBV4-3
d_gene: -
abundance: -
CDR3aa: CASSQGGGYYGYTF
CDR3nt: TGCGCCAGCAGCCAAGGAGGAGGGTACTATGGCTACACCTTC